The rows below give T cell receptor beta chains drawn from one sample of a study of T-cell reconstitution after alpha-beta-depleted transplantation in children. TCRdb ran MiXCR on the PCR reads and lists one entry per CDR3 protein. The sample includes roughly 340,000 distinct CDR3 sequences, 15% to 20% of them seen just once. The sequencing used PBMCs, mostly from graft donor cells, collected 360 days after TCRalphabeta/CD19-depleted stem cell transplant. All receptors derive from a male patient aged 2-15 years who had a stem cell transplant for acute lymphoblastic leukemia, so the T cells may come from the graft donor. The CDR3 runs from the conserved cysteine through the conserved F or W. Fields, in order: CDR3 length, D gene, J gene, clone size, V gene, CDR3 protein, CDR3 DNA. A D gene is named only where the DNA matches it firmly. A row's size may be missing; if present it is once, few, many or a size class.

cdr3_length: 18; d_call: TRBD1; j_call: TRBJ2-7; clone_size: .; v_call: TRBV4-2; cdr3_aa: CASSQDLWRTGASYEQYF; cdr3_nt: TGTGCCAGCAGCCAAGATTTATGGAGGACAGGGGCTTCCTACGAGCAGTACTTC
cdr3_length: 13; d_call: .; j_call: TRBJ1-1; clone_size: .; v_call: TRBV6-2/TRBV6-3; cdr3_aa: CASSYGELTEAFF; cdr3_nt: TGTGCCAGCAGCTATGGTGAACTCACTGAAGCTTTCTTT
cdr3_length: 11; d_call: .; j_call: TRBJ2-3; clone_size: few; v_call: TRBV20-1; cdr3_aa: CSATPGRPQYF; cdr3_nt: TGCAGTGCTACCCCTGGTAGGCCGCAGTATTTT
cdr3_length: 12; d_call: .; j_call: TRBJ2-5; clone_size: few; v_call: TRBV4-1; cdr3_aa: CASSQEMGTQYF; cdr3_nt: TGCGCCAGCAGCCAAGAGATGGGGACCCAGTACTTC
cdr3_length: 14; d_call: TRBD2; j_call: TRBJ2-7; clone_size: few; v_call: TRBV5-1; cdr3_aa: CASSLSSGSYEQYF; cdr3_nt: TGCGCCAGCAGCCTTTCTAGCGGCTCCTACGAGCAGTACTTC
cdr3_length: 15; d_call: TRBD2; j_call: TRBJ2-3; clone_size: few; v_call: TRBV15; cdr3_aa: CATSGRAGNTDTQYF; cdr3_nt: TGTGCCACCAGCGGGCGAGCGGGGAACACAGATACGCAGTATTTT
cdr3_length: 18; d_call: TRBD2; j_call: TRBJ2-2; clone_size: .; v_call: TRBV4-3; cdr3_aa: CASSQAGLAGSYTGELFF; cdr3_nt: TGCGCCAGCAGCCAAGCGGGACTAGCGGGTTCTTACACCGGGGAGCTGTTTTTT
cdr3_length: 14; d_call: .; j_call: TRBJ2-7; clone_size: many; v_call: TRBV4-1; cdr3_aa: CASSQEGRRGEQYF; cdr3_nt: TGCGCCAGCAGCCAAGAAGGGAGGCGTGGGGAGCAGTACTTC
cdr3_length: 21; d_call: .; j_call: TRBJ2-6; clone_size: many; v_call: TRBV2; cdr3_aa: CASSAWGYWTVGTSGANVLTF; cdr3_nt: TGTGCCAGCAGTGCGTGGGGTTACTGGACGGTGGGGACCTCTGGGGCCAACGTCCTGACTTTC
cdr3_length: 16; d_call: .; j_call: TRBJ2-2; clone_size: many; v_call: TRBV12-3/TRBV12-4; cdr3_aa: CASDEGGPTVTGELFF; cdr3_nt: TGTGCCAGCGACGAGGGGGGTCCTACGGTCACCGGGGAGCTGTTTTTT
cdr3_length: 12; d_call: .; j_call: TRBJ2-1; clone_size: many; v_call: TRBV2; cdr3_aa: CATRVAHGEQFF; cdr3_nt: TGTGCCACTCGGGTGGCACACGGTGAGCAGTTCTTC
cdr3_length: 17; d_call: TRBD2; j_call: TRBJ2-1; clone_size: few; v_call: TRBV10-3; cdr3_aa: CAISEKGLAGGGAEQFF; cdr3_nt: TGTGCCATCAGTGAAAAGGGACTAGCGGGAGGTGGCGCTGAGCAGTTCTTC
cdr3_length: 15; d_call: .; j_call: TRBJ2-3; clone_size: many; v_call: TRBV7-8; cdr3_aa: CASSFLDHRTDTQYF; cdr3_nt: TGTGCCAGCAGCTTCTTGGACCATCGCACAGATACGCAGTATTTT
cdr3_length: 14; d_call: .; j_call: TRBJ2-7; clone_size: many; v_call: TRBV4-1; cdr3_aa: CASSQAGVPGEQYF; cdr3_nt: TGCGCCAGCAGCCAAGCTGGGGTCCCGGGCGAGCAGTACTTC
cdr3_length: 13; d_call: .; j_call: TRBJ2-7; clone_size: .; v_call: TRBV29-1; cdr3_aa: CSVRGGKFYEQYF; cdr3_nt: TGCAGCGTTCGGGGCGGGAAGTTCTACGAGCAGTACTTC
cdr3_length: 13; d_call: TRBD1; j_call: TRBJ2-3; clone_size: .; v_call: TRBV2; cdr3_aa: CATRAGGQDTQYF; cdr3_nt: TGTGCCACCCGGGCAGGGGGTCAAGATACGCAGTATTTT
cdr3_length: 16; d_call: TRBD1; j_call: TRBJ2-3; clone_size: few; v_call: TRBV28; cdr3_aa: CASSSTGTARTDTQYF; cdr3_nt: TGTGCCAGCAGTTCGACCGGGACAGCTAGGACAGATACGCAGTATTTT
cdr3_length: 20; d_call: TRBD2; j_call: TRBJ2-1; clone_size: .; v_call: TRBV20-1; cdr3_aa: CSANGLWGLAGGTSYNEQFF; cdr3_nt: TGCAGTGCTAATGGGCTTTGGGGCCTAGCGGGAGGGACCTCCTACAATGAGCAGTTCTTC
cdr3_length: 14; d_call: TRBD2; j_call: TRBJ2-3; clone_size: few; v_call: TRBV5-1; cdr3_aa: CASSLAGGADTQYF; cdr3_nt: TGCGCCAGCAGCTTGGCGGGAGGGGCAGATACGCAGTATTTT
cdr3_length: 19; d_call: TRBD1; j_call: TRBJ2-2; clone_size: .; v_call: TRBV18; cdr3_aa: CASSPPNYWGQVTTGELFF; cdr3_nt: TGTGCCAGCTCACCACCGAATTATTGGGGACAGGTGACCACCGGGGAGCTGTTTTTT
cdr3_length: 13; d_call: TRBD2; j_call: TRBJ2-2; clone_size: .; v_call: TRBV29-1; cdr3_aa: CSVEGLASGELFF; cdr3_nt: TGCAGCGTTGAAGGACTAGCAAGTGGGGAGCTGTTTTTT
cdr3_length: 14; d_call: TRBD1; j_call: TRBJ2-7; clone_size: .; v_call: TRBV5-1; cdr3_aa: CASSFRDRANEQYF; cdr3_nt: TGCGCCAGCAGCTTCCGGGACAGGGCGAACGAGCAGTACTTC
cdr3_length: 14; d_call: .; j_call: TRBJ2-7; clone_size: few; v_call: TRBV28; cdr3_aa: CASSLSPKIYEQYF; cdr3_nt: TGTGCCAGCAGTTTATCCCCGAAAATCTACGAGCAGTACTTC
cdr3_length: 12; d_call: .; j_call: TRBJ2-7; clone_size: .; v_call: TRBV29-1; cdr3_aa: CSVARGYYEQYF; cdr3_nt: TGCAGCGTTGCCAGAGGGTACTACGAGCAGTACTTC
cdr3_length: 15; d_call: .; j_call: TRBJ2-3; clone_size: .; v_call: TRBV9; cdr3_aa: CASSVDPIRTDTQYF; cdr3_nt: TGTGCCAGCAGCGTAGACCCCATTAGAACAGATACGCAGTATTTT
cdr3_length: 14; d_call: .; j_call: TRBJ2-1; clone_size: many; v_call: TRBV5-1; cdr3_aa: CASSLVASWDEQFF; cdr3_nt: TGCGCCAGCAGCTTGGTGGCTAGCTGGGATGAGCAGTTCTTC
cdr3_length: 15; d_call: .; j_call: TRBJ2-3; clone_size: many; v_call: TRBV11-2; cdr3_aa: CASSFSSLWVDTQYF; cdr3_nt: TGTGCCAGCAGCTTCTCAAGTCTCTGGGTAGATACGCAGTATTTT
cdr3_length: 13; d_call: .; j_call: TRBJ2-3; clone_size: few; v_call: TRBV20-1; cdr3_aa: CSATSAPKDTQYF; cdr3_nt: TGCAGTGCAACCAGCGCCCCCAAAGATACGCAGTATTTT
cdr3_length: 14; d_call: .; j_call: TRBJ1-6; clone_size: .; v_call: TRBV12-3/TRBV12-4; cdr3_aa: CASSFRQTGSPLHF; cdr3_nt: TGTGCCAGCAGTTTTAGACAGACTGGTTCACCCCTCCACTTT
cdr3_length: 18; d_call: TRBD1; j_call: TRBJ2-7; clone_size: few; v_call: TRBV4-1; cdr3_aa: CASSKESPPGGPSYEQYF; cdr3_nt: TGCGCCAGCAGCAAAGAATCCCCACCAGGGGGACCGTCCTACGAGCAGTACTTC
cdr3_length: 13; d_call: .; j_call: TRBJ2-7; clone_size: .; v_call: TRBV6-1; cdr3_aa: CASIGLPSYEQYF; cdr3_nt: TGTGCCAGCATAGGCCTCCCATCCTACGAGCAGTACTTC